Sequencing of this T cell receptor beta chain was carried out in a study of neoadjuvant anti-PD-1 for oral cavity cancer. The ends were cut back, 0 bases at V and 0 bases at J, with 16 bases in the middle. The CDR3 has 18 amino acids. CDR1 is SGDLS, CDR2 YYNGEE, per germline. This clone came up a few times. Some clones are missing from TCRdb's copy, which holds only in-frame ones; the method was immunoSEQ multiplex PCR. The data hold more than 10,000 clones, with around two thirds observed a single time. The genes are TRBV9 and TRBJ1-3; D is perhaps TRBD1 (6 bases). The sequence came from a person between 40 and 85 years old with oral cavity squamous cell carcinoma. Sample: PBMCs, taken before nivolumab (anti-PD-1) treatment. The CDR3, as DNA: TGTGCCAGCAGCGTAGAGCTCCGACAGGAGAGCTCTGGAAACACCATATATTTT. The encoded protein is CASSVELRQESSGNTIYF.